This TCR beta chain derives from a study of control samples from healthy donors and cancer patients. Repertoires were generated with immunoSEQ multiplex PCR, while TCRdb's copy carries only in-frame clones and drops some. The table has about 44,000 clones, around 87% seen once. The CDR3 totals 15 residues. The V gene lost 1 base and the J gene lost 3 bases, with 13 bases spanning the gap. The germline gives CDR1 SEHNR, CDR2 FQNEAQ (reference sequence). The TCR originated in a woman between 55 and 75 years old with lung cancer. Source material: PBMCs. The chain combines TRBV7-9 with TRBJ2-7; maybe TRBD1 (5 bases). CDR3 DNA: TGTGCCAGCAGCTTAGACAGGCCCCAGATCTACGAGCAGTACTTC. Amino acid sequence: CASSLDRPQIYEQYF.